A single sample is the source of the 15 T cell receptor beta chains below, sequenced in a study of response to subunit inactivated influenza vaccine. TCRdb recomputed calls from the RT-PCR reads with MiXCR, one row per CDR3 protein. The table records about 520,000 distinct CDR3 sequences, around 7.9% of them present only once. The input for sequencing was PBMCs from blood, taken less than 25 months after vaccination. These receptor sequences come from a man between 50 and 70 years old who received an inactivated influenza vaccine.

This chain links TRBV5-1 with TRBJ2-5; 15 nucleotides agree with TRBD2. With 4 bases clipped from V and 5 bases from J, the junction kept 6 bases outside the gene matches. This CDR3 contains 16 residues. From germline, CDR1 is SGHRS and CDR2 YFSETQ. CDR3 nucleotide sequence: TGCGCCAGCAGCGCCGGACTAGCGGGGGGGCTTGAGACCCAGTACTTC. Protein: CASSAGLAGGLETQYF.

This chain's CDR3 is CSARGEVRRYGYTF. CDR3 nucleotides: TGCAGTGCTAGAGGGGAGGTGAGGAGGTATGGCTACACCTTC. The chain has TRBV20-1 and TRBJ1-2; unclear D gene. CDR3 size: 14 residues. Trimming took off 1 base at V and 5 bases at J, with 14 bases between the two ends. From germline, CDR1 is DFQATT and CDR2 SNEGSKA (reference sequence).

As concerns this clonotype: A single base separates this from a much larger clone, so it may be a read error. J is TRBJ2-1 and V is TRBV4-2, with D perhaps TRBD1 or TRBD2 (5 bases each). Trimming left V 0 bases short and J 2 bases short, with 11 bases between. This CDR3 has 16 amino acids. Germline values: CDR1 LGHNA, CDR2 YNFKEQ. This CDR3 is CASSQDGDPAYNEQFF. In DNA, the CDR3 is TGTGCCAGCAGCCAAGACGGGGACCCAGCCTACAATGAGCAGTTCTTC.

Note on this clonotype: A much bigger clone sits one base away, suggesting this may be a read error. Likely a read error: the CDR3 ends without its conserved phenylalanine or tryptophan. The chain links TRBV25-1 to TRBJ2-4, with TRBD1 identical over 11 bases. Germline-derived CDR1 and CDR2 are MGHDK and SYGVNS. V gave up 4 bases and J gave up 7 bases; unmatched junction bases: 3. The length of the CDR3 is 14 residues. CDR3 DNA: TGTGCCAGCAGTGGGACAGGGGGCGAGAACATTCAGTACCTC. This encodes CASSGTGGENIQYL.

This clonotype was observed a few times. The gene calls are TRBV7-2 and TRBJ2-3; tentatively, D is TRBD1 (6 bases). Germline CDR1 and CDR2: SGHTA and FQGNSA. The germline V and J ends were trimmed by 7 bases and 8 bases, with 16 bases remaining between them. This CDR3 comprises 13 residues. The CDR3 DNA is TGTGCCAGCACCCCCGGGGAAGGGGGTACGCAGTATTTT. Amino acids: CASTPGEGGTQYF.

This clonotype was observed many times. The rearrangement links TRBV5-5 to TRBJ2-7, with D tentatively TRBD2 (6 bases). V was cut by 3 bases and J by 4 bases, with 14 bases left in between. Germline loops: CDR1 SGHKS, CDR2 YYEKEE (reference sequence). The CDR3 is 14 amino acids. The CDR3 DNA is TGTGCCAGCAGCTACCGGGACTCCTCTTACGAGCAGTACTTC. Protein product: CASSYRDSSYEQYF.

This clonotype was seen many times. The rearrangement joins TRBV3-1 to TRBJ1-2; D uncertain. Trimming removed 2 bases at V and 0 bases at J, with 10 bases between. Germline V gene lookup returns CDR1 LGHDT and CDR2 YNNKEL (reference sequence). CDR3 length: 15 amino acids. CDR3 protein: CASSQSGPSNYGYTF. The DNA for the CDR3 is TGTGCCAGCAGCCAATCGGGTCCGTCTAACTATGGCTACACCTTC. Using reference TRBV3-1 and TRBJ1-2 for the parts outside the CDR3, the full variable domain is DTAVSQTPKYLVTQMGNDKSIKCEQNLGHDTMYWYKQDSKKFLKIMFSYNNKELIINETVPNRFSPKSPDKAHLNLHINSLELGDSAVYFCASSQSGPSNYGYTFGSGTRLTVV.

The V and J genes are TRBV2 and TRBJ2-1, with 9 bases identical to TRBD2. The trim removed 0 bases at V and 4 bases at J, leaving 1 base unmatched. The length of the CDR3 is 15 residues. CDR1 and CDR2 from the germline V gene are SNHLY and FYNNEI. In nucleotides, the CDR3 is TGTGCCAGCAGTGAAGCGGGACTAGCATACAATGAGCAGTTCTTC. The encoded protein is CASSEAGLAYNEQFF.

This chain connects TRBV27 to TRBJ2-7; 9 bases line up with TRBD1. Germline CDR1 MNHEY, CDR2 SMNVEV (reference sequence). The CDR3 contains 16 residues. With V trimmed by 6 bases and J by 4 bases, 13 bases remained unmatched. CDR3 loop: CASRTWTGASGYEQYF. The CDR3 DNA reads as TGTGCCAGCAGAACATGGACAGGGGCTAGTGGGTACGAGCAGTACTTC.

This clonotype was observed a few times. The chain combines TRBV4-3 with TRBJ1-6, with a weak D call TRBD1 (5 bases). The length of the CDR3 is 15 residues. Trimming removed 4 bases from V and 9 bases from J, with 16 bases in between. Germline V CDR1 and CDR2: LGHNA, YSLEER. For the CDR3, the DNA is TGCGCCAGCAGCCCATGGGCAGGGTCGGCTTCACCCCTCCACTTT. It codes for CASSPWAGSASPLHF.

Comments on this clonotype: A read error may be the cause here, since a much bigger clone is one base away. This chain connects TRBV7-9 to TRBJ2-1; D ambiguous. Germline CDR1 SEHNR, CDR2 FQNEAQ (reference sequence). The CDR3 is made up of 12 amino acids. The CDR3 DNA reads as TGTGCCAGCAGTTTAAACCCCACGGCCATTCGGTTC. This sequence encodes CASSLNPTAIRF.

This clonotype was found a few times. The chain combines TRBV7-9 with TRBJ2-5; 7 bases fit TRBD2. This CDR3 region has 15 residues. Germline loops: CDR1 SEHNR, CDR2 FQNEAQ (reference sequence). J lost 5 bases, V lost 2 bases, and 8 bases had no gene match. The CDR3 DNA reads TGTGCCAGCAGCTTAAGCACGGGGGGATTGGAGACCCAGTACTTC. Translating gives CASSLSTGGLETQYF.

The chain recombines TRBV6-4 with TRBJ2-1; 9 bases are a match to TRBD1. There are 13 residues in the CDR3. CDR1 is MRHNA and CDR2 is SNTAGT in the germline V gene. Trimming at V came to 9 bases and at J to 9 bases, leaving 9 bases not matched to a gene. CDR3 region: CARVIQGAGEQFF. CDR3 coding DNA: TGTGCCAGAGTGATACAGGGGGCGGGTGAGCAGTTCTTC.

In its sample, this clonotype was seen a few times. V and J are TRBV20-1 and TRBJ2-7; 8 bases align to TRBD1. Trimming cost V 5 bases and J 3 bases; bases outside gene matches: 9. The CDR3 has 14 amino acids. Looked up from germline, CDR1 is DFQATT and CDR2 is SNEGSKA (reference sequence). As DNA, the CDR3 is TGCAGTGCTTCAACAGGGGGGTCTAACTACGAGCAGTACTTC. Encoded protein: CSASTGGSNYEQYF.

The table lists this clonotype with many counts. The V gene is TRBV11-2, the J gene TRBJ2-3, with unresolved D. This CDR3 is built from 19 residues. Per germline, CDR1 SGHAT and CDR2 FQNNGV. V was trimmed by 5 bases and J by 2 bases, leaving 26 bases between them. For the CDR3, the DNA is TGTGCCAGCAGCGCATCAGTTCCGCGAAGCCCGTCGAACACAGATACGCAGTATTTT. Protein: CASSASVPRSPSNTDTQYF.